The 2 T cell receptor beta chains presented below share a single source sample, sequenced in a study of T cells in Graves' hyperthyroidism and ophthalmopathy. Amplification yielded TCR beta CDR3 regions, with RNA transcripts as the source. The study used the HTBI primer set for a first-round RT-PCR of the TCR CDR3. TCRdb analysed the multiplex PCR reads with MiXCR anew, one entry per CDR3 protein. The sample records about 320,000 distinct CDR3 sequences, 16% being singletons. Sequencing input: blood. The receptor source for this set is a man younger than 45 with Graves' hyperthyroidism.

This clonotype was found a few times. This chain links TRBV29-1 with TRBJ2-2, with a weak D call TRBD2 (5 bases). Germline CDR1 SQVTM, CDR2 ANQGSEA. The length of the CDR3 is 14 residues. Trimming removed 3 bases from V and 8 bases from J, with 16 bases in between. CDR3 DNA: TGCAGCGTTGAGGGCACGGGGTTGGCAGGGGAGCTGTTTTTT. Protein: CSVEGTGLAGELFF.

V and J are TRBV7-9 and TRBJ2-2; D is unresolved. The germline V gene has CDR1 SEHNR and CDR2 FQNEAQ (reference sequence). V was pared by 7 bases and J by 7 bases, with 13 bases between. The CDR3 runs to 13 residues. The CDR3 spells CASKPIDVGELFF. The CDR3, as DNA: TGTGCCAGCAAACCCATCGATGTCGGGGAGCTGTTTTTT.